The rows below give T cell receptor beta chains drawn from one sample of a study of blood T cell repertoires in COVID-19. Sequenced by immunoSEQ multiplex PCR; TCRdb stores in-frame clones only, minus some. Counted here are around 260,000 clones, nearly 90% occurring once; the ten biggest clones make up about 0.7%. What was sequenced was peripheral blood. The receptors were gathered from a human donor in a cohort sampled during active COVID-19. The CDR3 runs from the conserved cysteine through the conserved F or W. Fields, in order: clone size, D gene, V gene, J gene, CDR3 protein, CDR3 DNA. A D gene is named only where the DNA matches it firmly. Clone size appears in some rows only: once, few, many, or a class for an expanded clone.

-	-	TRBV10-3	TRBJ2-7	CAIRQSLGRYEQYF	TGTGCCATCAGACAGAGTCTAGGGAGATACGAGCAGTACTTC
-	-	TRBV11-2	TRBJ2-7	CASSSDLNPYEQYF	TGTGCCAGCAGCTCTGACTTGAACCCCTACGAGCAGTACTTC
once	-	TRBV30	TRBJ1-2	CAWILLVNSNYGYTF	TGTGCCTGGATCTTACTGGTTAATTCTAACTATGGCTACACCTTC
-	-	TRBV23-1	TRBJ1-5	CASSQSGWGRDSNQPQHF	TGCGCCAGCAGTCAATCAGGATGGGGGAGGGATAGCAATCAGCCCCAGCATTTT
once	-	TRBV9	TRBJ2-5	CASSVVGERWETQYF	TGTGCCAGCAGCGTAGTGGGTGAGCGTTGGGAGACCCAGTACTTC
-	-	TRBV30	TRBJ1-2	CASRRQLNYGYTF	TGTGCCTCGAGGCGACAGCTGAACTATGGCTACACCTTC
-	-	TRBV6-2/TRBV6-3	TRBJ1-1	CASSYSARVREAFF	TGTGCCAGCAGTTACTCGGCCAGGGTGAGGGAAGCTTTCTTT
-	TRBD1	TRBV28	TRBJ1-1	CASGEGQGLQAFF	TGTGCCAGCGGAGAGGGACAGGGTCTTCAAGCTTTCTTT
-	TRBD1	TRBV27	TRBJ1-2	CASSSPLRTGTNYGYTF	TGTGCCAGCAGTTCACCTCTAAGGACAGGGACTAACTATGGCTACACCTTC
-	TRBD1	TRBV19	TRBJ2-4	CASSETGEAKNIQYF	TGTGCCAGTAGTGAAACAGGGGAGGCCAAAAACATTCAGTACTTC
once	-	TRBV7-6	TRBJ1-5	CASSRDSNQPQHF	TGTGCCAGCAGCCGAGATAGCAATCAGCCCCAGCATTTT
-	-	TRBV9	TRBJ2-2	CASSAIGAGELFF	TGTGCCAGCAGCGCGATCGGGGCCGGGGAGCTGTTTTTT
-	TRBD1	TRBV19	TRBJ2-7	CASSVGQGTWQYF	TGTGCCAGTAGTGTAGGACAGGGGACGTGGCAGTACTTC
-	-	TRBV5-8	TRBJ1-2	CASSEDSYGYTF	TGTGCCAGCAGCGAGGACAGCTATGGCTACACCTTC
-	-	TRBV4-2	TRBJ2-3	CASSQYPTSTDTQYF	TGTGCCAGCAGCCAATATCCGACTTCCACAGATACGCAGTATTTT
-	TRBD1	TRBV30	TRBJ1-2	CACPGTGVSYGYTF	TGTGCCTGTCCCGGGACAGGGGTTAGCTATGGCTACACCTTC
-	TRBD2	TRBV11-2	TRBJ2-1	CASSSSGWYNEQFF	TGTGCCAGCAGCTCTAGCGGGTGGTACAATGAGCAGTTCTTC
-	-	TRBV27	TRBJ1-2	CASSATVQGTYGYTF	TGTGCCAGCAGTGCTACCGTGCAGGGCACCTATGGCTACACCTTC
-	-	TRBV19	TRBJ1-3	CASSIPPGIQHGNTIYF	TGTGCCAGTAGTATCCCTCCGGGAATTCAGCATGGAAACACCATATATTTT
few	TRBD1	TRBV7-9	TRBJ1-2	CASSGQGATGYTF	TGTGCCAGCAGCGGACAGGGGGCAACTGGCTACACCTTC
-	-	TRBV25-1	TRBJ2-1	CASSESWAGVNEQFF	TGTGCCAGCAGTGAATCCTGGGCAGGGGTGAATGAGCAGTTCTTC
-	TRBD1	TRBV30	TRBJ2-1	CAWEHRGLYNEQFF	TGTGCCTGGGAGCACAGGGGGCTCTACAATGAGCAGTTCTTC
-	-	TRBV2	TRBJ1-5	CASSPDRSNQPQHF	TGTGCCAGCAGCCCCGACAGGAGTAATCAGCCCCAGCATTTT
-	TRBD2	TRBV7-2	TRBJ2-3	CASSVSGGLSTDTQYF	TGTGCCAGCAGTGTCAGCGGGGGGCTTAGCACAGATACGCAGTATTTT
-	TRBD1	TRBV18	TRBJ2-7	CASSPGTGESYEQYF	TGTGCCAGCTCACCAGGCACAGGGGAGTCCTACGAGCAGTACTTC
-	-	TRBV5-4	TRBJ1-3	CASSLTADSGNTIYF	TGTGCCAGCAGTTTGACAGCAGACTCTGGAAACACCATATATTTT
-	-	TRBV7-9	TRBJ2-7	CASSPLGSTYEQYF	TGTGCCAGCAGCCCGCTCGGGTCCACCTACGAGCAGTACTTC
once	TRBD1	TRBV7-2	TRBJ2-7	CASSLQTGDAYEQYF	TGTGCCAGCAGCTTACAGACAGGGGATGCCTACGAGCAGTACTTC
-	-	TRBV2	TRBJ2-5	CASSGQPGETQYF	TGTGCCAGCAGTGGGCAGCCGGGGGAGACCCAGTACTTC
-	-	TRBV2	TRBJ1-1	CASSELSEAFF	TGTGCCAGCAGTGAATTGAGTGAAGCTTTCTTT
-	TRBD1	TRBV7-2	TRBJ1-1	CASRYVGQGTEAFF	TGTGCCAGCAGGTACGTGGGACAGGGCACTGAAGCTTTCTTT
-	TRBD2	TRBV7-3	TRBJ2-3	CASSPGTSGGLTTQYF	TGTGCCAGCAGCCCCGGGACTAGCGGGGGCCTCACTACGCAGTATTTT
-	-	TRBV30	TRBJ1-1	CAWSPIGQLNTEAFF	TGTGCCTGGAGTCCGATAGGACAGTTGAACACTGAAGCTTTCTTT
-	TRBD1	TRBV10-3	TRBJ1-1	CAIEEGRGRTEAFF	TGTGCCATAGAAGAGGGCAGGGGGCGAACTGAAGCTTTCTTT
-	-	TRBV3-1/TRBV3-2	TRBJ1-3	CASSQDSSPGISNTIYF	TGTGCCAGCAGCCAAGATTCGAGTCCGGGAATTAGTAACACCATATATTTT
-	-	TRBV7-9	TRBJ1-2	CASSFDALANYGYTF	TGTGCCAGCAGCTTCGACGCCCTAGCTAACTATGGCTACACCTTC
-	-	TRBV7-9	TRBJ1-5	CASSLGGGSQPQHF	TGTGCCAGCAGCTTAGGGGGGGGAAGTCAGCCCCAGCATTTT
-	TRBD1	TRBV11-2	TRBJ1-1	CASSLAQGFEAFF	TGTGCCAGCAGCTTGGCACAGGGGTTTGAAGCTTTCTTT
-	-	TRBV10-3	TRBJ1-2	CAISESIAGRGYGYTF	TGTGCCATCAGTGAGTCGATTGCGGGACGGGGCTATGGCTACACCTTC
-	TRBD1	TRBV6-6	TRBJ1-6	CASSNKQGAQEPLHF	TGTGCCAGCAGTAATAAACAGGGGGCTCAGGAGCCCCTCCACTTT
few	-	TRBV10-3	TRBJ2-5	CAISESPGETQYF	TGTGCCATCAGTGAGTCGCCAGGAGAGACCCAGTACTTC
-	-	TRBV27	TRBJ2-7	CASSLSTGTISYEQYF	TGTGCCAGCAGTTTATCGACCGGGACAATCTCCTACGAGCAGTACTTC
-	TRBD2	TRBV4-1	TRBJ2-7	CASSQRPGLAGDPYEQYF	TGCGCCAGCAGCCAAAGACCGGGACTAGCGGGAGATCCCTACGAGCAGTACTTC
-	TRBD1	TRBV27	TRBJ2-3	CAVRQGVNTDTQYF	TGTGCCGTTCGACAGGGTGTGAACACAGATACGCAGTATTTT
-	-	TRBV6-5	TRBJ2-7	CASSLSTGSYEQYF	TGTGCCAGCAGTTTATCGACAGGCTCCTACGAGCAGTACTTC
-	TRBD1	TRBV27	TRBJ1-2	CASSFRGNYGYTF	TGTGCCAGCAGTTTCAGGGGGAACTATGGCTACACCTTC
-	-	TRBV6-6	TRBJ2-7	CASSYSAAAGSYEQYF	TGTGCCAGCAGTTACTCGGCAGCCGCGGGCTCCTACGAGCAGTACTTC
-	-	TRBV5-6	TRBJ1-5	CASSFKADQPQHF	TGTGCCAGCAGCTTCAAAGCGGATCAGCCCCAGCATTTT
-	-	TRBV10-3	TRBJ1-3	CAISANPVGGNTIYF	TGTGCCATCAGTGCTAACCCCGTCGGTGGAAACACCATATATTTT
-	TRBD2	TRBV5-5	TRBJ2-2	CASREGTNTGELFF	TGTGCCAGCCGCGAGGGGACTAATACCGGGGAGCTGTTTTTT
-	-	TRBV28	TRBJ1-2	CASSWPGLTYYGYTF	TGTGCCAGCAGTTGGCCAGGGCTCACATACTATGGCTACACCTTC
-	TRBD2	TRBV28	TRBJ2-7	CASSSPAGTSGPQYF	TGTGCCAGCAGTTCACCCGCCGGGACTAGCGGCCCGCAGTACTTC
-	-	TRBV18	TRBJ2-7	CASSPARGSHEQYF	TGTGCCAGCTCACCGGCCAGGGGATCCCACGAGCAGTACTTC